This T cell receptor beta chain was obtained from a study of T cells in localized non-small cell lung cancer. Study-level points and caveats: The study found T cell clonality highest in uninvolved adjacent lung, above tumor. Without multi-region sequencing, intratumor heterogeneity could not be excluded.

Clones were sequenced by immunoSEQ multiplex PCR, and TCRdb holds only the in-frame ones, with some missing. Among some 25,000 clones, around 88% were seen once, and the ten largest hold approximately 9.4%. In this sample, this clone turned up once. No antigen is known for it. Trimming removed 6 bases from V and 1 base from J, with 21 bases in between. CDR1 is LNHDA and CDR2 is SQIVND in the germline V gene (reference sequence). CDR3 length: 17 residues. V usage is TRBV19 and J usage is TRBJ1-1; D gene ambiguous. The sample in question was peripheral blood mononuclear cells, obtained before any cancer treatment. The clonotype was recovered from a woman aged 40 to 75 with stage III lung adenocarcinoma. The CDR3 sequence is CASRPGRHLRWNTEAFF. The CDR3 DNA sequence: TGTGCCAGTAGGCCGGGCCGACACCTCCGCTGGAACACTGAAGCTTTCTTT.